The clone carrying this T cell receptor (beta chain) is judged large. Its target is unknown. This record belongs to a study of liver allograft versus peripheral blood T cells. At the level of the study: Transplanted livers and recipients' peripheral blood had their T cell receptor repertoires compared. General observations from the study: According to reports, the T cell receptor repertoires inside liver allografts differed from those in peripheral blood.

One entry per CDR3 protein results from TCRdb running MiXCR on the reads. The repertoire holds 890 or so distinct CDR3 sequences, with around 17% as singletons. The TCR comes from a human patient who had a liver transplant. Some T cells may be transferred from the graft donor.

The CDR3 here is CASRGRGYNEQFF. As DNA, the CDR3 is TGTGCCAGTCGTGGCCGGGGCTACAATGAGCAGTTCTTC. The V gene is TRBV19, the J gene TRBJ2-1; D may be TRBD2 (5 bases). CDR3 length: 13 amino acids. The V end was cut by 8 bases, the J end by 3 bases, with 11 bases between. CDR1 is LNHDA, CDR2 SQIVND, per germline (reference sequence).